A selection of T cell receptor beta chains follows, all from one sample in a study of blood T cell repertoires in COVID-19. The data were produced by immunoSEQ multiplex PCR, yet TCRdb's version contains in-frame clones alone and is incomplete. The data contain about 250,000 clones, roughly 89% of them seen just once; the ten biggest clones take up 3%. The sequenced sample was peripheral blood. Every receptor here comes from a woman aged 25 to 45 with active or convalescent COVID-19. CDR3s include the opening cysteine and the closing phenylalanine or tryptophan. A D gene is named only where the DNA matches it firmly.

V gene	J gene	D gene	CDR3 DNA	CDR3 protein
TRBV6-5	TRBJ2-5	.	TGTGCCAGCAGCCTCCAGCAAGAGACCCAGTACTTC	CASSLQQETQYF
TRBV4-3	TRBJ2-2	TRBD2	TGCGCCAGCAGCCAGGACACGAAGCGGGGAGTCACCGGGGAGCTGTTTTTT	CASSQDTKRGVTGELFF
TRBV5-5	TRBJ2-1	TRBD2	TGTGCCAGCAGCTTGCTCTCTACTAGCGGGGGCTCCTACAATGAGCAGTTCTTC	CASSLLSTSGGSYNEQFF
TRBV24-1	TRBJ1-2	.	TGTGCCACCAGTGACCATAGGGAGAATTATGGCTACACCTTC	CATSDHRENYGYTF
TRBV3-1/TRBV3-2	TRBJ1-3	.	TGTGCCAGCAGCCCTATAACAGGGCCCTCTGGAAACACCATATATTTT	CASSPITGPSGNTIYF
TRBV7-2	TRBJ2-1	TRBD1	TGTGCCAGCAGCCCCAGTTTAGGACAGGGTGCCGGTGAGCAGTTCTTC	CASSPSLGQGAGEQFF
TRBV5-1	TRBJ2-6	.	TGCGCCAGCAGCTTACAGAGCTCTGGGGCCAACGTCCTGACTTTC	CASSLQSSGANVLTF
TRBV12-3/TRBV12-4	TRBJ1-2	TRBD1	TGTGCCAGCAGCCCGACAGGGATCTATGGCTACACCTTC	CASSPTGIYGYTF
TRBV6-6	TRBJ2-7	.	TGTGCCAGCAGTCCCCGGGACGAGCAGTACTTC	CASSPRDEQYF
TRBV25-1	TRBJ2-7	TRBD2	TGTGCCAGCAGTGACTCTAGACCGGGACTAGCGGGGGACGAGCAGTACTTC	CASSDSRPGLAGDEQYF
TRBV19	TRBJ1-5	TRBD1	TGTGCCAGTAGAAGAGGGGGGCAGGGGGACAATCAGCCCCAGCATTTT	CASRRGGQGDNQPQHF